This TCR beta chain emerged from a study of cytomegalovirus exposure and HLA in healthy donors. Likely unrecorded immune exposures existed in these nominally healthy donors. The V gene end was trimmed by 2 bases and the J gene end by 2 bases; junction bases not matched to a gene: 7. The CDR3 contains 16 residues. Looked up from germline, CDR1 is SGHRS and CDR2 is YFSETQ. PCR amplification relied on 60 Vbeta primers (plus 13 Jbeta primers). Clones were read by immunoSEQ multiplex PCR, and TCRdb kept only the in-frame ones, dropping some. The sample yields fewer than 70,000 clones, of which the top ten take up 4% to 5.5%.

The chain uses TRBV5-1 and TRBJ1-2; 9 nucleotides align to TRBD1. The sequenced material came from PBMCs. The clonotype was recovered from a man under 40 in good health and CMV-seropositive. CDR3 sequence reads: CASSFNTGGLNYGYTF. The CDR3 coding sequence is TGCGCCAGCAGCTTCAACACAGGGGGCTTGAACTATGGCTACACCTTC.